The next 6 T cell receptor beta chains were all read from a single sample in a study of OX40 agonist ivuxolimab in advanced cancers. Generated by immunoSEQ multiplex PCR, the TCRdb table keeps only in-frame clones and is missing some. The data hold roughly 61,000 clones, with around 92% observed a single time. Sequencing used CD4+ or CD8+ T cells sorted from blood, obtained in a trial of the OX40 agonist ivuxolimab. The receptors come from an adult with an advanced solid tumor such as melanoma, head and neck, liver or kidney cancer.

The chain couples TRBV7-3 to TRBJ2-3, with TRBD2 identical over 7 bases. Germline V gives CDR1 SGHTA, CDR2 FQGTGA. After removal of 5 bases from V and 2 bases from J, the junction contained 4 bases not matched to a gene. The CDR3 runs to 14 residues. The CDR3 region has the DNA TGTGCCAGCAGCCTCCGGGACTACACAGATACGCAGTATTTT. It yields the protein CASSLRDYTDTQYF.

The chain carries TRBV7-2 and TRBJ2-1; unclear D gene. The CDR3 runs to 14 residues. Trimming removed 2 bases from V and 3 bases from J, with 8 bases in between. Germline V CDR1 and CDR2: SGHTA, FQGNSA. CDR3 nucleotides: TGTGCCAGCAGCTTAAGAGGCAGCTACAATGAGCAGTTCTTC. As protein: CASSLRGSYNEQFF.

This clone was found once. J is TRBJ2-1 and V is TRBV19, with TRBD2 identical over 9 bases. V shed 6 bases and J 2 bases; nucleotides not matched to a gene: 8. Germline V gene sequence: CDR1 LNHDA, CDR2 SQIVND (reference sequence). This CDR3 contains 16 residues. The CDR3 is CASSHASGDTYNEQFF. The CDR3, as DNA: TGTGCCAGTAGCCATGCTAGCGGGGATACCTACAATGAGCAGTTCTTC.

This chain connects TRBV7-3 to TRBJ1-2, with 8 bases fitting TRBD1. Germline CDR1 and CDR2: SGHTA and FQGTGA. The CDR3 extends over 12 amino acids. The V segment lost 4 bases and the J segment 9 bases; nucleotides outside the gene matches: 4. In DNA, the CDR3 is TGTGCCAGCAGCTCGGACAGGGTCAGCTACACCTTC. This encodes CASSSDRVSYTF.

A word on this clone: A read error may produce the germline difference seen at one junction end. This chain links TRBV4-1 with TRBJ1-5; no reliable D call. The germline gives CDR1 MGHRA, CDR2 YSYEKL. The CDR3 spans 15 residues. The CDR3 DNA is TGCGCCAGCAGCCAAGTAGCGGGGAGCAGTCAGCCCCAGCATTTT. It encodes CASSQVAGSSQPQHF.

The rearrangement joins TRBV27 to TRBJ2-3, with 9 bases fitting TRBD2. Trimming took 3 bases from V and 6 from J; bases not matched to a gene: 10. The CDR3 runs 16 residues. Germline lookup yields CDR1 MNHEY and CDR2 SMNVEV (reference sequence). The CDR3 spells CASSLVAGEGVDTQYF. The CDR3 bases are TGTGCCAGCAGTTTGGTAGCGGGAGAGGGTGTGGATACGCAGTATTTT.